What follows describes a single T cell receptor beta chain. Its antigen is unknown. As TCR cDNA was made by 5'RACE template switching, a universal primer site and UMIs were added. TCRdb processed the 5' RACE reads anew with MiXCR; each CDR3 protein has one entry. The table lists about 110,000 distinct CDR3 sequences, roughly 8.9% of them singletons. These data come from a study of T cells after yellow fever vaccination. Germline CDR1 and CDR2: SGHNT and YENEEA. With 4 bases clipped from V and 3 bases from J, the junction kept 10 bases outside the gene matches. CDR3 length: 16 residues. Study-wide results and limits: CD4 and CD8 compartments shared a small share of clonotypes. Abundant clonotypes from the bulk population could get into FACS-sorted repertoires as contaminants. A large majority of primary-vaccination clones showed up again after the booster (96% CD4, about 90% CD8).

The chain carries TRBV11-3 and TRBJ2-5, with TRBD1 identical over 8 bases. The sequence came from a man aged 25 to 45 who received the YFV17D yellow fever vaccine. Sequencing was performed on CD8+ T cells sorted from PBMCs, taken 45 days after the yellow fever booster vaccination. CDR3 sequence (DNA): TGTGCCAGCAGCTCCTATACCGGACAGGGCGAAGAGACCCAGTACTTC. It translates to CASSSYTGQGEETQYF.